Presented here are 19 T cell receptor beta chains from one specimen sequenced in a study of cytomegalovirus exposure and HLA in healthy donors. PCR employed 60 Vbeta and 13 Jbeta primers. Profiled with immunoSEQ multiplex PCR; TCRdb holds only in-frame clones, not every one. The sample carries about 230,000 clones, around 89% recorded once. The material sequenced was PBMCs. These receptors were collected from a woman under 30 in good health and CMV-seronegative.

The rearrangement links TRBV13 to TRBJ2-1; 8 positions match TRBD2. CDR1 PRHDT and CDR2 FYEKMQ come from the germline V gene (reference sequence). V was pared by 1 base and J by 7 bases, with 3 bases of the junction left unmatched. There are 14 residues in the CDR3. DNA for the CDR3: TGTGCCAGCAGCTTAGACACTAGCGGAAATGAGCAGTTCTTC. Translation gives CASSLDTSGNEQFF.

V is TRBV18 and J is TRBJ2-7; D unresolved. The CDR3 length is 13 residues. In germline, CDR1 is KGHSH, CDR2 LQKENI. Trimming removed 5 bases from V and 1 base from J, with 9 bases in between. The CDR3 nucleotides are TGTGCCAGCTCAGCGCTAGGTTCCTACGAGCAGTACTTC. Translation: CASSALGSYEQYF.

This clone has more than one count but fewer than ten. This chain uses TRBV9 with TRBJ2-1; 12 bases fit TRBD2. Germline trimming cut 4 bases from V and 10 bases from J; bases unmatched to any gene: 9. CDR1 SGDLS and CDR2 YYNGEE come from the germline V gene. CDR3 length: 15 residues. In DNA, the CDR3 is TGTGCCAGCAGCCCTACACTAGCGGGAGGTCGAGAGCAGTTCTTC. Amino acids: CASSPTLAGGREQFF.

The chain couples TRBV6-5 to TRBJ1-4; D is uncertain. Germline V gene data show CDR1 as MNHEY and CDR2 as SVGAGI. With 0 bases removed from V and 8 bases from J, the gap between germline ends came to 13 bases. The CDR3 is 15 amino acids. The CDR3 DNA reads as TGTGCCAGCAGTTACTCGTCCGGGAAATGGGAAAAACTGTTTTTT. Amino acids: CASSYSSGKWEKLFF.

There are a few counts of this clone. CDR3 in amino acids: CASSGLAGSLPNEQFF. As DNA, the CDR3 is TGTGCCAGCAGTGGACTAGCGGGGTCGCTCCCCAATGAGCAGTTCTTC. The chain combines TRBV6-4 with TRBJ2-1; the match to TRBD2 covers 11 bases. Germline loops: CDR1 MRHNA, CDR2 SNTAGT. With V trimmed by 4 bases and J by 6 bases, 8 bases remained unmatched. There are 16 residues in the CDR3.

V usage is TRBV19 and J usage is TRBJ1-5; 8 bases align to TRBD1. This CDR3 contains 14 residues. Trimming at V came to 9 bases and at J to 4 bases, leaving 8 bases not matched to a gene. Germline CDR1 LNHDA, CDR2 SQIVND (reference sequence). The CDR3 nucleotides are TGTGCCAGCCCGGGCACAGGGGGGAATCAGCCCCAGCATTTT. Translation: CASPGTGGNQPQHF.

The CDR3 loop is CASKGAYEQYF. The DNA for the CDR3 is TGTGCCAGCAAGGGAGCGTACGAGCAGTACTTC. This sequence joins TRBV2 and TRBJ2-7, with D maybe TRBD2 (5 bases). Trimming cost V 7 bases and J 4 bases, with 8 bases left between them. This CDR3 has 11 residues. Germline V lookup: CDR1 SNHLY, CDR2 FYNNEI.

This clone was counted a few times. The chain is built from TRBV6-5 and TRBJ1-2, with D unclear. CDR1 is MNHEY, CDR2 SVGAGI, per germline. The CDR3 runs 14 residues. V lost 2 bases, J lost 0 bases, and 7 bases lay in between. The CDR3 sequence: CASSYTLANYGYTF. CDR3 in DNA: TGTGCCAGCAGTTACACCTTAGCTAACTATGGCTACACCTTC.

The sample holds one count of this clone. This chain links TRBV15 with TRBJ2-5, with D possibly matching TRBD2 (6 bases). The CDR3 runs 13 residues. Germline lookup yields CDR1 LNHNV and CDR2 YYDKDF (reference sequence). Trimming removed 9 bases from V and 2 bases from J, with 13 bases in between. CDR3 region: CATGRRSQETQYF. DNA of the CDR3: TGTGCCACAGGGAGGAGGTCACAAGAGACCCAGTACTTC.

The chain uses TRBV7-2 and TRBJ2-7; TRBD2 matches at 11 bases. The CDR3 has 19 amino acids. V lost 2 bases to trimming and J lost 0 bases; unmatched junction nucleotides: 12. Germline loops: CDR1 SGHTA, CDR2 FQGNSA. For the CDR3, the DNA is TGTGCCAGCAGCTTATTGGGGCTAGCGGGAGGTCTAAACTCCTACGAGCAGTACTTC. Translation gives CASSLLGLAGGLNSYEQYF.

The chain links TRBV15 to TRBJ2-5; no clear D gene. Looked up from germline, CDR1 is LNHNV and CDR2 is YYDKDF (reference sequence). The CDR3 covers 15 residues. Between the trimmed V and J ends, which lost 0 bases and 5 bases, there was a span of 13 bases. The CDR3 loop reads CATSREPAPGETQYF. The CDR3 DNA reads TGTGCCACCAGCAGAGAACCAGCGCCTGGGGAGACCCAGTACTTC.

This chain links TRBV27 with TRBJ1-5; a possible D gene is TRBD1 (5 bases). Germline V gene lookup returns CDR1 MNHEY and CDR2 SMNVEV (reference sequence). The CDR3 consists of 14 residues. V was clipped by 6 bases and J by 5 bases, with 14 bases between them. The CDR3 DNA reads TGTGCCAGCAGACCTACTACAGGATATCAGCCCCAGCATTTT. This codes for CASRPTTGYQPQHF.

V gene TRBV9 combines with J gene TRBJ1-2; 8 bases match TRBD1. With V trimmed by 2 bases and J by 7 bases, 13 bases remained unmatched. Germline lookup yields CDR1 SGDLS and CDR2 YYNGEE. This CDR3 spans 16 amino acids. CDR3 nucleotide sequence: TGTGCCAGCAGCGTCCCCATTACAGGGGGGGGGAGTGGCTACACCTTC. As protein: CASSVPITGGGSGYTF.

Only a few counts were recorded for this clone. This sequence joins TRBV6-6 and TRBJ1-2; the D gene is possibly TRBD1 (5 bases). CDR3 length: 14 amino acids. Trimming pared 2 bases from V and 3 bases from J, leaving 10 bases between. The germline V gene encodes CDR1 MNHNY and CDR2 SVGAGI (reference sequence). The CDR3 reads CASSYRGRDYGYTF. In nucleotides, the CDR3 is TGTGCCAGCAGTTACAGGGGCCGCGACTATGGCTACACCTTC.

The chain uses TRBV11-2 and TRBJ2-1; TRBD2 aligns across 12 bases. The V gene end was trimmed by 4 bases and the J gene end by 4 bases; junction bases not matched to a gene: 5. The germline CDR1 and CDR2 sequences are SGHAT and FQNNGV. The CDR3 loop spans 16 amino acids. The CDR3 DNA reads TGTGCCAGCAGCTCCCCTAGCGGGAGGGTATACAATGAGCAGTTCTTC. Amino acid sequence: CASSSPSGRVYNEQFF.

The CDR3 region is CASSQGQGSNYGYTF. The CDR3 DNA follows: TGTGCCAGCAGCCAAGGACAGGGGTCCAACTATGGCTACACCTTC. The rearrangement uses TRBV4-2 and TRBJ1-2; 8 positions agree with TRBD1. Germline-derived CDR1 and CDR2 are LGHNA and YNFKEQ. V lost 1 base to trimming and J lost 2 bases; unmatched junction nucleotides: 3. CDR3 length: 15 amino acids.

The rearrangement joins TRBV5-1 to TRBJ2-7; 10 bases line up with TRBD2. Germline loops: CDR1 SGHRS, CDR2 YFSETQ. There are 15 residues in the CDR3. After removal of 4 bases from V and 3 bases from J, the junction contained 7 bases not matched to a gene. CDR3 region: CASSLLAGKVYEQYF. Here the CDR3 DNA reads TGCGCCAGCAGCCTACTAGCGGGAAAGGTCTACGAGCAGTACTTC.

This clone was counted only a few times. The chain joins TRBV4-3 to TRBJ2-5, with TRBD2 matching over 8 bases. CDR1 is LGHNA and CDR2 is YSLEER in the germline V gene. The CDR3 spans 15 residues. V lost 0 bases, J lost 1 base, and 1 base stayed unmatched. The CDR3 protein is CASSQDAGGQETQYF. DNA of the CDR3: TGCGCCAGCAGCCAAGATGCGGGGGGCCAAGAGACCCAGTACTTC.

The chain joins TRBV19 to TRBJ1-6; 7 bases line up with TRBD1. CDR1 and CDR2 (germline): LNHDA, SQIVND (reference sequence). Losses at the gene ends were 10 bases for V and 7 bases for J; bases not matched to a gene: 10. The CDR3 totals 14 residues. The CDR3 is CATRTGEENSPLHF. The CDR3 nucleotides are TGTGCCACTCGAACAGGGGAAGAGAATTCACCCCTCCACTTT.